This TCR beta chain was recorded in a study of PD-1 blockade in classical Hodgkin lymphoma. Time point defined: newly diagnosed, previously untreated cHL patient sample. By magnetic negative selection, CD4+ T cells were purified from thawed PBMCs. Trimming at V came to 5 bases and at J to 2 bases, leaving 3 bases not matched to a gene. There are 14 residues in the CDR3. Germline CDR1 reads LNHDA; CDR2 reads SQIVND (reference sequence). A word on this clone: Its antigen remains unknown.

The method was immunoSEQ multiplex PCR; TCRdb's version includes in-frame clones alone and lacks a portion of them. Of just under 20,000 clones in the sample, around 81% were seen once. General observations from the study: At baseline, newly diagnosed patients reportedly showed less TCR diversity than healthy donors.

Sequenced material: CD4+ T cells from blood. This receptor was identified in a human donor with classical Hodgkin lymphoma. V usage is TRBV19 and J usage is TRBJ1-5, with 7 positions matching TRBD1. The CDR3 DNA reads as TGTGCCAGTAGTCAGGGGGGGGGCAATCAGCCCCAGCATTTT. It encodes CASSQGGGNQPQHF.